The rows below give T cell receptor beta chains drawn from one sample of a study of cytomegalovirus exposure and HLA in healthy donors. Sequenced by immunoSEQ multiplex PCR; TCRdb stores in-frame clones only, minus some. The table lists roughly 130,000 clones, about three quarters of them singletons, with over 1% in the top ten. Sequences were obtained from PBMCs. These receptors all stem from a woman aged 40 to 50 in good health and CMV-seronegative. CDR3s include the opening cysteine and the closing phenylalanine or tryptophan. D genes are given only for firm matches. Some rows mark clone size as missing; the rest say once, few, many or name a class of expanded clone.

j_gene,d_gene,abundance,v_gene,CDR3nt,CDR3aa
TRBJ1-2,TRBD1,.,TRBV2,TGTGCCAGCAGTGAATTCAGGACAGGGAATGGCTACACCTTC,CASSEFRTGNGYTF
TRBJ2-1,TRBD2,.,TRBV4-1,TGCGCCAGCAGCCAAGAGGTGGCGCCTAGCGGGCGGCATGAGCAGTTCTTC,CASSQEVAPSGRHEQFF
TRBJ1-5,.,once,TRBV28,TGTGCCAGCAGTTTTACCGAGACAGTTAATCAGCCCCAGCATTTT,CASSFTETVNQPQHF
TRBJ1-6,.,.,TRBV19,TGTGCCAGTAGTATGGACACTATGGGGTTTTCACCCCTCCACTTT,CASSMDTMGFSPLHF
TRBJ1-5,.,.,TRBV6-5,TGTGCCAGCAGTTACTCGCAAGGGGTAGAGCCCCAGCATTTT,CASSYSQGVEPQHF
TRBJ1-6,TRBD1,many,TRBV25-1,TGTGCCAGCAGTGACGGGACAGATAATTCACCCCTCCACTTT,CASSDGTDNSPLHF
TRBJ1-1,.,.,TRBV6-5,TGTGCCAGCAGCTCAACTCGCGCTGAAGCTTTCTTT,CASSSTRAEAFF
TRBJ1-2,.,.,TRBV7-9,TGTGCCAGCAGCTTAGACTCCATCAACTATGGCTACACCTTC,CASSLDSINYGYTF
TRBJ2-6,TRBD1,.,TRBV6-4,TGTGCCAGCAGTGGGACAGGGGCCGCTTTACCCTCTGGGGCCAACGTCCTGACTTTC,CASSGTGAALPSGANVLTF
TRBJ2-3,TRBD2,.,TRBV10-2,TGCGCCAGCAGCGCCCCACTAGCGCCTCCAGATACGCAGTATTTT,CASSAPLAPPDTQYF
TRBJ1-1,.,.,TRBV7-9,TGTGCCAGCGAGCCGGGGAACACTGAAGCTTTCTTT,CASEPGNTEAFF
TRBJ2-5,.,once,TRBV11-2,TGTGCCAGCAGCCCAAACTCCCAAGAGACCCAGTACTTC,CASSPNSQETQYF
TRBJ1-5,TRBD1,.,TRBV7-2,TGTGCCAGCAGCTCCAATAGCGGGACAGGGCGGCAGCCCCAGCATTTT,CASSSNSGTGRQPQHF
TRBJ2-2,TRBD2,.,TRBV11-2,TGTGCCAGCAGCTTGGCTAGCGGGGGGGCCACCGGGGAGCTGTTTTTT,CASSLASGGATGELFF
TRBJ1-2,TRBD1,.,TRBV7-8,TGTGCCAGCAGCTTACGGGGTTCCCGACAGGGAATGGACTATGGCTACACCTTC,CASSLRGSRQGMDYGYTF
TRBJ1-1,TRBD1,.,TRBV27,TGTGCCAGCAGTGCCTCCGTTTACAGGGGGCGTTATGTTGCTGAAGCTTTCTTT,CASSASVYRGRYVAEAFF
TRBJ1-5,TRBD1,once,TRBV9,TGTGCCAGCCGGGACAGGCCAGGGCATAGCAATCAGCCCCAGCATTTT,CASRDRPGHSNQPQHF
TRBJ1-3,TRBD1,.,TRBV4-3,TGCGCCAGCAGCCAAGAAACAGGGGGCTTAGGAAACACCATATATTTT,CASSQETGGLGNTIYF